These T cell receptor beta chains were read from a single sample in a study of technical replicates of blood from a handful of donors. The method was immunoSEQ multiplex PCR; TCRdb's version includes in-frame clones alone and lacks a portion of them. The repertoire has roughly 64,000 clones, roughly 90% of them found once; the top ten carry 5.1%. Input material: PBMCs. The receptors originated from a human donor in good health. Some clones in this sample may be carry-over from other donors' samples. Both conserved end residues are part of each CDR3. A D gene is named only where the DNA matches it firmly. Clone size, where shown, is once, few, many, or a class for clones that have expanded.

d_gene,j_gene,v_gene,abundance,CDR3aa,CDR3nt
.,TRBJ2-3,TRBV5-1,.,CASSLPSDTQYF,TGCGCCAGCAGCTTACCTAGTGATACGCAGTATTTT
.,TRBJ1-1,TRBV6-5,.,CASSYDSEAFF,TGTGCCAGCAGTTACGACAGTGAAGCTTTCTTT
TRBD1,TRBJ2-1,TRBV2,.,CASRTLTGDEQFF,TGTGCCAGCCGTACCCTAACAGGGGACGAGCAGTTCTTC
TRBD2,TRBJ2-7,TRBV4-2,.,CASSQEASGGGHEQYF,TGTGCCAGCAGCCAAGAGGCTAGCGGGGGGGGACACGAGCAGTACTTC
TRBD1,TRBJ2-5,TRBV14,.,CASSQGQGIWETQYF,TGTGCCAGCAGCCAAGGACAGGGTATATGGGAGACCCAGTACTTC
TRBD2,TRBJ2-1,TRBV19,.,CASNAGGTYNEQFF,TGTGCCAGTAACGCGGGGGGTACGTACAATGAGCAGTTCTTC
.,TRBJ1-4,TRBV30,once,CAWIPGGGEKLFF,TGTGCCTGGATTCCCGGGGGTGGCGAAAAACTGTTTTTT
.,TRBJ2-1,TRBV7-9,.,CASSPMGADNEQFF,TGTGCCAGCAGCCCGATGGGGGCCGACAATGAGCAGTTCTTC
.,TRBJ2-7,TRBV9,.,CASSNTGNSYEQYF,TGTGCCAGCAGCAATACCGGGAACTCCTACGAGCAGTACTTC
.,TRBJ1-5,TRBV9,once,CASSVGMGVNQPQHF,TGTGCCAGCAGCGTAGGGATGGGCGTCAATCAGCCCCAGCATTTT
.,TRBJ1-6,TRBV15,once,CATSRDGSNSPLHF,TGTGCCACCAGCAGAGATGGGAGTAATTCACCCCTCCACTTT
TRBD1,TRBJ1-6,TRBV28,.,CASSLTGKVESLHF,TGTGCCAGCAGTTTGACAGGGAAAGTAGAATCCCTCCACTTT
TRBD2,TRBJ2-1,TRBV27,.,CASALAGSYNEQFF,TGTGCCTCAGCCCTAGCGGGTTCCTACAATGAGCAGTTCTTC
TRBD1,TRBJ1-3,TRBV19,.,CASRSRDRGRSSGNTIYF,TGTGCCAGTAGGTCCCGGGACAGGGGGCGGTCATCTGGAAACACCATATATTTT
TRBD1,TRBJ1-1,TRBV7-9,.,CASSLGVGTGRTEAFF,TGTGCCAGCAGCTTAGGTGTAGGGACAGGGAGAACTGAAGCTTTCTTT
TRBD2,TRBJ2-1,TRBV30,.,CAWSPGLAGNNEQFF,TGTGCCTGGAGCCCGGGACTAGCGGGAAACAATGAGCAGTTCTTC
TRBD2,TRBJ2-7,TRBV4-3,.,CASSHREGYEQYF,TGCGCCAGCAGCCACCGGGAGGGGTACGAGCAGTACTTC
TRBD1,TRBJ2-2,TRBV7-9,.,CASSSDRANTGELFF,TGTGCCAGCAGCTCCGACAGGGCAAACACCGGGGAGCTGTTTTTT
.,TRBJ1-4,TRBV7-9,.,CASSLYRPFATNEKLFF,TGTGCCAGCAGCCTTTACAGGCCTTTTGCAACTAATGAAAAACTGTTTTTT
TRBD1,TRBJ2-7,TRBV5-1,.,CASSLVGQGSYEQYF,TGCGCCAGCAGCTTGGTGGGACAGGGCTCCTACGAGCAGTACTTC
.,TRBJ2-5,TRBV30,.,CAWSVASQGAQYF,TGTGCCTGGAGTGTAGCATCCCAAGGAGCCCAGTACTTC
TRBD1,TRBJ2-3,TRBV7-9,.,CASSVDRGNTDTQYF,TGTGCCAGCAGCGTAGACAGGGGGAACACAGATACGCAGTATTTT
TRBD2,TRBJ2-4,TRBV2,.,CASTGLAGGLAKNIQYF,TGTGCCAGCACTGGACTAGCGGGGGGTCTAGCCAAAAACATTCAGTACTTC